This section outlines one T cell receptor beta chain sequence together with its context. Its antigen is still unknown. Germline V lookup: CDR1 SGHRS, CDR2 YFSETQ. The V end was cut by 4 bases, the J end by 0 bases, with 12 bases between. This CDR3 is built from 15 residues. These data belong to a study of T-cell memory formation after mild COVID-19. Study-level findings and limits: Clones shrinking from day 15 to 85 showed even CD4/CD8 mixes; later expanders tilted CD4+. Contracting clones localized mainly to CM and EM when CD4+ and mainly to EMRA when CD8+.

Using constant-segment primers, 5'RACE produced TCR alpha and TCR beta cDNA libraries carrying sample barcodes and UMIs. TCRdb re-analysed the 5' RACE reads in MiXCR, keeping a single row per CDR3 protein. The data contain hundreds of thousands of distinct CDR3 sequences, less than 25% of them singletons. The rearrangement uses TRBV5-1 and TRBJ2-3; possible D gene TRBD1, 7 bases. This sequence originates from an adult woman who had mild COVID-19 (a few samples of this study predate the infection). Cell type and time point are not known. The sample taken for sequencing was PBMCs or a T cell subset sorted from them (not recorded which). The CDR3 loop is CASSETGTSTDTQYF. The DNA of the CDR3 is TGCGCCAGCAGCGAGACAGGGACTAGCACAGATACGCAGTATTTT.